The sequence of this T cell receptor beta chain was determined in a study of blood T cell repertoires in COVID-19. Study overall: COVID-19 samples from acute and convalescent phases originated in the United States, Italy and Spain. Sources were T cells, B-cell-depleted T cells, or PBMCs; the material itself was cDNA or gDNA.

In the source study's methods: Reference gene primer amplification yielded estimated nucleated cell counts. Measured with immunoSEQ multiplex PCR; TCRdb has only the in-frame clones, and not every one. The V and J calls and clone size are taken from that table; D and trimming were inferred from the DNA. The sample has roughly 80,000 clones; roughly 86% are singletons. The clonotype was recovered from a woman aged 55 to 70 with acute or convalescent COVID-19. Material: peripheral blood.

As DNA, the CDR3 is TGTGCCAGTAGTATAGAGGCAGTGAGCACAGATACGCAGTATTTT. Amino acids: CASSIEAVSTDTQYF. The chain has TRBV19 and TRBJ2-3; D gene unclear. The CDR3 covers 15 residues. Germline V gene sequence: CDR1 LNHDA, CDR2 SQIVND (reference sequence). V gave up 0 bases and J gave up 0 bases, with 7 bases separating them.